This T cell receptor beta chain was recovered during a study of T cell changes during pregnancy in multiple sclerosis. From germline, CDR1 is MNHNS and CDR2 SASEGT. The CDR3 is made up of 12 amino acids. The V segment lost 7 bases and the J segment 8 bases; nucleotides outside the gene matches: 5. Measured with immunoSEQ multiplex PCR; TCRdb has only the in-frame clones, and not every one. The sample yields tens of thousands of clones, 89% seen once. This clonotype originated in a female donor with multiple sclerosis, enrolled in a pregnancy study. Sequencing used CD4+ T cells from peripheral blood mononuclear cells, obtained in the first trimester of pregnancy. V gene TRBV6-1 combines with J gene TRBJ2-1; 7 bases are shared with TRBD1. Here the CDR3 reads CASTRTGYEQFF. The CDR3 DNA sequence: TGTGCCAGCACACGGACAGGCTATGAGCAGTTCTTC.